The source of this TCR beta chain is a study of OX40 agonist ivuxolimab in advanced cancers. Measured with immunoSEQ multiplex PCR; TCRdb has only the in-frame clones, and not every one. Of 85,000 to 95,000 clones in the sample, 90% to 95% were seen once. General study points: In the 0.1 to 3.0 mg/kg range, CD4+ and CD8+ blood T cells had expanded clonally by week 6. In a subset of nonresponders, normalized T-cell clonal expansion was also low. Antigen specificity of clonally expanded peripheral T cells was not established. Mean expanded clone counts were higher in CD8+ than CD4+ T cells.

A remark on this clone: The antigen is not known.

This clonotype was obtained from an adult with an advanced solid tumor such as melanoma, head and neck, liver or kidney cancer. The source material was CD4+ or CD8+ T cells sorted from blood, sampled in a trial of the OX40 agonist ivuxolimab.

The CDR3 spells CAWDPPGANVLTF. In nucleotides, the CDR3 is TGTGCCTGGGATCCTCCTGGGGCCAACGTCCTGACTTTC. The genes are TRBV30 and TRBJ2-6; no clear D gene. Trimming removed 5 bases from V and 2 bases from J, with 7 bases in between. The germline gives CDR1 GTSNPN, CDR2 SVGIG (reference sequence). The length of the CDR3 is 13 residues.